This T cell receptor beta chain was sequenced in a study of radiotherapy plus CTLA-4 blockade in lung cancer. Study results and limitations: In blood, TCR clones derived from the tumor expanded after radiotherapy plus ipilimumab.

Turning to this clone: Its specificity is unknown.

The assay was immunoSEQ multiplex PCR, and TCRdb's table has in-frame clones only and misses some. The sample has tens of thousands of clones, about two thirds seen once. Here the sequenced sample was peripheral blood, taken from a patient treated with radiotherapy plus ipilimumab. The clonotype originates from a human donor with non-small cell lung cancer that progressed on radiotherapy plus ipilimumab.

As DNA, the CDR3 is TGTGCCACGCGGGAGCTTGCAGATACGCAGTATTTT. Protein sequence: CATRELADTQYF. This chain uses TRBV7-9 with TRBJ2-3; 7 bases fit TRBD2. Germline V gene data show CDR1 as SEHNR and CDR2 as FQNEAQ (reference sequence). The CDR3 length is 12 residues. V shed 10 bases, J shed 4 bases, and the junction held 5 bases outside the gene matches.